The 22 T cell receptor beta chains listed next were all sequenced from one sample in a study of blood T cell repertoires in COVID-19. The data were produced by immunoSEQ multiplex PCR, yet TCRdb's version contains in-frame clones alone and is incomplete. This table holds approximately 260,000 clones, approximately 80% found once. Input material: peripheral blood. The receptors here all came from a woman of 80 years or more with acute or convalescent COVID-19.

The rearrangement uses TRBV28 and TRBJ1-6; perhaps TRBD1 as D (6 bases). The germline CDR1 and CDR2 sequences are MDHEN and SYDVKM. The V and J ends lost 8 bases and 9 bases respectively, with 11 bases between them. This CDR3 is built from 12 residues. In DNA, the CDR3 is TGTGCCAGCGGGGGAGGGGGTTCACCCCTCCACTTT. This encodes CASGGGGSPLHF. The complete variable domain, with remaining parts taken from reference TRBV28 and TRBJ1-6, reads DVKVTQSSRYLVKRTGEKVFLECVQDMDHENMFWYRQDPGLGLRLIYFSYDVKMKEKGDIPEGYSVSREKKERFSLILESASTNQTSMYLCASGGGGSPLHFGNGTRLTVT.

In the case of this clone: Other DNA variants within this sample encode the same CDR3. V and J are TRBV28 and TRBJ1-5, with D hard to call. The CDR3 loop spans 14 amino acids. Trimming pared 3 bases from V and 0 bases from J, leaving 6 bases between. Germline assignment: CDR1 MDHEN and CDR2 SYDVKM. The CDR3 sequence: CASSLADSNQPQHF. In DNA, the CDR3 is TGTGCCAGCAGTTTGGCGGATAGCAATCAGCCCCAGCATTTT.

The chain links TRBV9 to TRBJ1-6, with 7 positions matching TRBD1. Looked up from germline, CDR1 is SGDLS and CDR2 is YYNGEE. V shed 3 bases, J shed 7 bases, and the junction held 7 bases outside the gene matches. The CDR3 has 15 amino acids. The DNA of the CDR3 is TGTGCCAGCAGCGAAAACCGGGACAGCAATTCACCCCTCCACTTT. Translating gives CASSENRDSNSPLHF. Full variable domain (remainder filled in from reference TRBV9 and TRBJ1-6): DSGVTQTPKHLITATGQRVTLRCSPRSGDLSVYWYQQSLDQGLQFLIQYYNGEERAKGNILERFSAQQFPDLHSELNLSSLELGDSALYFCASSENRDSNSPLHFGNGTRLTVT.

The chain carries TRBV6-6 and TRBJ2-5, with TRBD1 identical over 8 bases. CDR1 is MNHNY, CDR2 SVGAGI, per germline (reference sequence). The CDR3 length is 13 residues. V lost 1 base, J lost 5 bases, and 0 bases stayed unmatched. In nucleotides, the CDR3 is TGTGCCAGCAGTTACTGGGACAGGGAGACCCAGTACTTC. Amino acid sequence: CASSYWDRETQYF.

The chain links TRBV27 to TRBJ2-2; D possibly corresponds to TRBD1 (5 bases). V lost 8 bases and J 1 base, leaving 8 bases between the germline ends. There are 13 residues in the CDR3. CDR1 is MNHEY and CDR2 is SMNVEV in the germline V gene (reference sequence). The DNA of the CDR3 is TGTGCCAGCCGGACAAGGAACACCGGGGAGCTGTTTTTT. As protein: CASRTRNTGELFF.

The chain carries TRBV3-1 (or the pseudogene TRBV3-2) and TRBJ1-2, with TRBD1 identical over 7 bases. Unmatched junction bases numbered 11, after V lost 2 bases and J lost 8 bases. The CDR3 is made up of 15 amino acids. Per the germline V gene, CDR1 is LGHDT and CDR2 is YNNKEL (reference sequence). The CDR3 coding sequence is TGTGCCAGCAGCCAACCGAAGGGACAGAGCGTCGGCTACACCTTC. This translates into CASSQPKGQSVGYTF.

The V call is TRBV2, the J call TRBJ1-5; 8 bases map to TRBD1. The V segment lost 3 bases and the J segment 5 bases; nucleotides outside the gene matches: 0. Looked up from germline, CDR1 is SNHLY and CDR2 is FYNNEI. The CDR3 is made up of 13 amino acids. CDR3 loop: CASSETGDQPQHF. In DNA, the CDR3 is TGTGCCAGCAGTGAGACAGGGGATCAGCCCCAGCATTTT.

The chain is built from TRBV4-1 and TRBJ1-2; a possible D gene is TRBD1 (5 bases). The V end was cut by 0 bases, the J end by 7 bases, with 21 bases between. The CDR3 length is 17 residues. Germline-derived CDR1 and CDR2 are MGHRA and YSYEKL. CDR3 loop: CASSQEGRGANEGGYTF. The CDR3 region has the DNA TGCGCCAGCAGCCAAGAAGGCCGCGGGGCCAACGAGGGTGGCTACACCTTC.

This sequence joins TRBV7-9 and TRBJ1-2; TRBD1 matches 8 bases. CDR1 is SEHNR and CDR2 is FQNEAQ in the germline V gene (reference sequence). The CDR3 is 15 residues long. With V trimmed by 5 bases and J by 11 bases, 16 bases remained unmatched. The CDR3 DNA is TGTGCCAGCAGCACACCCGGGACAGGTCCGACGGGTTACACCTTC. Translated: CASSTPGTGPTGYTF.

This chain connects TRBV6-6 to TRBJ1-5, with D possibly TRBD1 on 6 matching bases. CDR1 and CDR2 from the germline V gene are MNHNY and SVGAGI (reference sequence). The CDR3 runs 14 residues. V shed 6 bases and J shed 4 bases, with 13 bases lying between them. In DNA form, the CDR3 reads TGTGCCAGCAGCCCGGCAGGGGCTAATCAGCCCCAGCATTTT. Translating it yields CASSPAGANQPQHF.

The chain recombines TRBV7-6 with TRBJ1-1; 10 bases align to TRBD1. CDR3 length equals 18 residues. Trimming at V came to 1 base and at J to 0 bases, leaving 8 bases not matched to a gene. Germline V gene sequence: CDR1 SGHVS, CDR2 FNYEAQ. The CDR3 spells CASSLEFWTGGLNTEAFF. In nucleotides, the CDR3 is TGTGCCAGCAGCTTAGAATTTTGGACAGGGGGACTGAACACTGAAGCTTTCTTT. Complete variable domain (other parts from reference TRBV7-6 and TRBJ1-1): GAGVSQSPRYKVTKRGQDVALRCDPISGHVSLYWYRQALGQGPEFLTYFNYEAQQDKSGLPNDRFSAERPEGSISTLTIQRTEQRDSAMYRCASSLEFWTGGLNTEAFFGQGTRLTVV.

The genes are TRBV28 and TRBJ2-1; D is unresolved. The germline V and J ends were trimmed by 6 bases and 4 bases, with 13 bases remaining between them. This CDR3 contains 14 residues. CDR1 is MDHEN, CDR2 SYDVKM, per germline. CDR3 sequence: CASSPPGLYNEQFF. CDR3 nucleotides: TGTGCCAGCAGCCCCCCGGGTCTTTACAATGAGCAGTTCTTC.

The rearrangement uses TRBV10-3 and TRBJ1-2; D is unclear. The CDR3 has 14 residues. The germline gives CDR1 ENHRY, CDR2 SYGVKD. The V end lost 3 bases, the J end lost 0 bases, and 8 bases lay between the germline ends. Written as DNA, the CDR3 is TGTGCCATCAGTGAACGGGGAACTAACTATGGCTACACCTTC. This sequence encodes CAISERGTNYGYTF.

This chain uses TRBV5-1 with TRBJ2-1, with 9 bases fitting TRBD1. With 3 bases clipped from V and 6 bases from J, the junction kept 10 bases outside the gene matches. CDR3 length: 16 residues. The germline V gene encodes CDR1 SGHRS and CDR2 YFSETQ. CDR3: CASSYTPGQGVNEQFF. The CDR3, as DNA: TGCGCCAGCAGCTACACCCCGGGACAGGGTGTCAATGAGCAGTTCTTC. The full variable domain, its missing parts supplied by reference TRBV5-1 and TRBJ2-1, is KAGVTQTPRYLIKTRGQQVTLSCSPISGHRSVSWYQQTPGQGLQFLFEYFSETQRNKGNFPGRFSGRQFSNSRSEMNVSTLELGDSALYLCASSYTPGQGVNEQFFGPGTRLTVL.

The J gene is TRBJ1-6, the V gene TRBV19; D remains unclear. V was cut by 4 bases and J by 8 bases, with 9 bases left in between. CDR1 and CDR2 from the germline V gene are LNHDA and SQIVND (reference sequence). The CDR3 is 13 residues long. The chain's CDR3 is CASSTYRDSPLHF. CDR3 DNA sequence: TGTGCCAGTAGTACCTACAGAGATTCACCCCTCCACTTT.

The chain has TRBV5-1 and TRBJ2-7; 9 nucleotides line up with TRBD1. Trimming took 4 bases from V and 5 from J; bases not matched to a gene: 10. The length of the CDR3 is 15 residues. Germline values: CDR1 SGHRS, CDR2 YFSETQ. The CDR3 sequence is CASSPIQGATHEQYF. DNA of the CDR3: TGCGCCAGCAGCCCAATACAGGGGGCGACGCACGAGCAGTACTTC.

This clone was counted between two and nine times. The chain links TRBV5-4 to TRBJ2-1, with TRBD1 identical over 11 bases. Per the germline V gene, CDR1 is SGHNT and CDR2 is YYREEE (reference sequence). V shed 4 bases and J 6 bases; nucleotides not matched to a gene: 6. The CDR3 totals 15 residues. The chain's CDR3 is CASSPGTGGSNEQFF. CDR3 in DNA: TGTGCCAGCAGCCCAGGGACAGGGGGTTCCAATGAGCAGTTCTTC.

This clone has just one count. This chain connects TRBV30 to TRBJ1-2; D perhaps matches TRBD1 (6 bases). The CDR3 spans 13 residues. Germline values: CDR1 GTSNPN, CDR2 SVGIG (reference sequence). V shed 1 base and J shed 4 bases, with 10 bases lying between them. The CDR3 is CAWSDKGVYGYTF. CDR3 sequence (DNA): TGTGCCTGGAGTGATAAGGGGGTCTATGGCTACACCTTC.

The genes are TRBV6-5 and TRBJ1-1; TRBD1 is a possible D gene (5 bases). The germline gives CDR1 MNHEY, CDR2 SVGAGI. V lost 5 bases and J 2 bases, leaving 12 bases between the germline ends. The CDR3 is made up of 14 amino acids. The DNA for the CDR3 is TGTGCCAGCAGTCCCCCGACAGCCAACACTGAAGCTTTCTTT. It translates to CASSPPTANTEAFF.

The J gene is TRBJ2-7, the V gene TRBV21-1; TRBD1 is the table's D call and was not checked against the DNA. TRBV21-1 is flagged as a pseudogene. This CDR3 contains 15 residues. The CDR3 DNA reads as TGTGCCAGCAGCGATGGGACAGGCCCAACCTACGAGCAGTACTTC. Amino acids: CASSDGTGPTYEQYF.

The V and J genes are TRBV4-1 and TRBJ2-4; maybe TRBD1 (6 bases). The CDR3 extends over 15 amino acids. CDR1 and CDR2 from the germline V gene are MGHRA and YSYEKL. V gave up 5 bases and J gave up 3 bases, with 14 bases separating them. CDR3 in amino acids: CASSSTGYVKNIQYF. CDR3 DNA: TGCGCCAGCAGCTCGACAGGTTATGTCAAAAACATTCAGTACTTC.

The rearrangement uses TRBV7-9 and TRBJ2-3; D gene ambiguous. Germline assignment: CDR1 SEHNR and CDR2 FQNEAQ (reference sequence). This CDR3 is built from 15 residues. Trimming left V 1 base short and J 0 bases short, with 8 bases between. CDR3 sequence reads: CASSLGAKSTDTQYF. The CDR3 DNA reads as TGTGCCAGCAGCTTAGGGGCGAAGAGCACAGATACGCAGTATTTT.